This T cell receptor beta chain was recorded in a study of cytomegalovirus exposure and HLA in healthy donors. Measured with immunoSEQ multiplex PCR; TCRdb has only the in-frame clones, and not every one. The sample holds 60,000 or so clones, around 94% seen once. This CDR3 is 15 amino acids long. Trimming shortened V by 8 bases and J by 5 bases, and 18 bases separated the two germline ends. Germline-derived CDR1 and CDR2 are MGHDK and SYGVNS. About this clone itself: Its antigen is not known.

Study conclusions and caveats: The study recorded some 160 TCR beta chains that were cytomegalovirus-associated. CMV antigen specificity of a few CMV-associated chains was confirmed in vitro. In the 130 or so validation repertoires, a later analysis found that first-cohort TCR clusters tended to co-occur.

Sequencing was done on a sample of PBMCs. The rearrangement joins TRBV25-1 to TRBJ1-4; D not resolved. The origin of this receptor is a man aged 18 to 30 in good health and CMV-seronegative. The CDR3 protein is CASRPSRGENEKLFF. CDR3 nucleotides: TGTGCCAGCCGGCCAAGTCGGGGTGAGAATGAAAAACTGTTTTTT.